The 6 T cell receptor beta chains below were found in one sample sequenced in a study of T cell responses to AZD1222 COVID-19 vaccine. Clones were sequenced by immunoSEQ multiplex PCR, and TCRdb holds only the in-frame ones, with some missing. Among roughly 100,000 clones listed, about 86% were seen once. Sequenced here: peripheral blood, sampled on day 0 of AZD1222 vaccination. All receptors derive from an adult in good health.

The chain carries TRBV19 and TRBJ2-1; the D gene is possibly TRBD2 (6 bases). Germline V CDR1 and CDR2: LNHDA, SQIVND (reference sequence). V lost 6 bases, J lost 0 bases, and 18 bases lay in between. This CDR3 region has 17 residues. CDR3 residues: CASRPSGTSSSYNEQFF. Written as DNA, the CDR3 is TGTGCCAGTAGACCTTCGGGGACTTCCAGCTCCTACAATGAGCAGTTCTTC.

Only a few counts were recorded for this clone. The chain carries TRBV5-3 and TRBJ1-1; 8 bases map to TRBD1. TRBV5-3 is classed as an ORF, of uncertain function. With V trimmed by 4 bases and J by 0 bases, 8 bases remained unmatched. The CDR3 extends over 16 amino acids. The CDR3 DNA follows: TGTGCCAGAAGCCCTTGGACAGGGCTTATGAACACTGAAGCTTTCTTT. Translation gives CARSPWTGLMNTEAFF.

This chain uses TRBV28 with TRBJ2-7, with a weak D call TRBD1 (6 bases). CDR1 and CDR2 (germline): MDHEN, SYDVKM. The V end was cut by 4 bases, the J end by 5 bases, with 24 bases between. The CDR3 covers 17 residues. The CDR3 nucleotides are TGTGCCAGCAGTTCCCGGGGTGCGTCTGTGGGGGCACACGAGCAGTACTTC. It codes for CASSSRGASVGAHEQYF.

The genes are TRBV19 and TRBJ2-6, with 9 nucleotides matching TRBD1. The CDR3 contains 17 residues. CDR1 is LNHDA, CDR2 SQIVND, per germline (reference sequence). V lost 4 bases to trimming and J lost 1 base; unmatched junction nucleotides: 5. Here the CDR3 DNA reads TGTGCCAGTAGTAGGGGGACAGGGCCATCTGGGGCCAACGTCCTGACTTTC. As protein: CASSRGTGPSGANVLTF.

CDR3 region: CSASTGLGVTDTQYF. The CDR3 DNA sequence: TGCAGTGCCAGTACCGGGTTGGGGGTCACAGATACGCAGTATTTT. This chain links TRBV20-1 with TRBJ2-3; either TRBD1 or TRBD2 may fit D (5 bases each). Germline V gives CDR1 DFQATT, CDR2 SNEGSKA (reference sequence). V was clipped by 6 bases and J by 2 bases, with 18 bases between them. The CDR3 has 15 residues.

J is TRBJ1-5 and V is TRBV6-4; D not certain. Trimming pared 8 bases from V and 0 bases from J, leaving 14 bases between. Germline CDR1 is MRHNA and CDR2 is SNTAGT. The CDR3 has 15 residues. CDR3 sequence: CASSSQTNSNQPQHF. CDR3 nucleotides: TGTGCCAGCTCCAGTCAGACAAATAGCAATCAGCCCCAGCATTTT.